This T cell receptor beta chain was documented in a study of shared clonotypes between healthy human individuals. This CDR3 comprises 16 residues. Germline V gene sequence: CDR1 KGHSH, CDR2 LQKENI. The ends lost 1 base at V and 2 bases at J; junction bases unmatched: 7. This clone was seen just once. TCRdb keeps only in-frame clones here, not all; method: immunoSEQ multiplex PCR. The sample yields some 530,000 clones, 70% to 85% seen once. This receptor was identified in a middle-aged woman in good health. Some clones in this sample may be carry-over from other donors' samples. What was sequenced was PBMCs. The chain joins TRBV18 to TRBJ2-7; 8 nucleotides agree with TRBD1. The CDR3 DNA reads TGTGCCAGCTCACCACTAGATCTGGGACAGGCCTACGAGCAGTACTTC. Its translation: CASSPLDLGQAYEQYF.